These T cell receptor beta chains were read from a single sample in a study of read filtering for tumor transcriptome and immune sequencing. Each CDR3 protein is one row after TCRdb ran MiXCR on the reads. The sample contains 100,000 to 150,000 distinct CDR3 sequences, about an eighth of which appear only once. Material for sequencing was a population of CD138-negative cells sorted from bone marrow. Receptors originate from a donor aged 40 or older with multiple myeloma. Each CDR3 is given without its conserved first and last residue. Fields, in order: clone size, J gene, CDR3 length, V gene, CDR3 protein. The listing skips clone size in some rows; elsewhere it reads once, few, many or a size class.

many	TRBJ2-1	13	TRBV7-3	ASSLPGQGVNEQF
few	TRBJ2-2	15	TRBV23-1	ASSQAITGGRTGELF
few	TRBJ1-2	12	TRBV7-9	ASSLAGIPYGYT
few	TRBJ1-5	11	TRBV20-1	SAGTGPNQPQH
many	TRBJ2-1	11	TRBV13	ASSPYPGNEQF
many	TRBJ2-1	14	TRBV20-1	SARDYSSGSSLEQF
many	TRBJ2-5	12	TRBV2	ASMDGLPEETQY
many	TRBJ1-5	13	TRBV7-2	ASSLAPQGSQPQH
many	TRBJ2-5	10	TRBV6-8	ASSPLGETQY
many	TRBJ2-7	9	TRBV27	ASTRSYEQY
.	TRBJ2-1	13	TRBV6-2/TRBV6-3	ASRVIGGDYNEQF
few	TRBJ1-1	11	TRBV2	ASSGRMNTEAF
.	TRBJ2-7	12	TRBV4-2	ASSQDSRPYEQY
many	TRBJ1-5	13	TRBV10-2	ASSESKDSGQPQH